This T cell receptor (beta chain) comes out of a study of T cell repertoires in cytomegalovirus infection. For the study at large: In public TCR beta signatures, there were indications of both CMV infection and matching HLA type. Whole-study results and caveats: In two of eight donors, the top clonotype was HLA-C-restricted CMV-specific. Cumulative public TCR beta family frequency identified carriers of CMV plus the relevant HLA.

In TCRdb, the reads were re-called with MiXCR into one record per CDR3 protein. Among about 80,000 distinct CDR3 sequences listed, 3.7% were seen once. This CDR3 spans 13 amino acids. Germline CDR1 and CDR2: DFQATT and SNEGSKA (reference sequence). This clonotype was observed many times. Its target is not known. The J gene is TRBJ1-3, the V gene TRBV20-1, with 7 bases that match TRBD1. Sequenced sample: PBMCs. The receptor comes from a human donor in good health (CMV status not recorded). Some clones in this sample may be carry-over from other donors' samples. For the CDR3, the DNA is TGCGGGCGACTCGACAGGGCTGGAAACACCATATATTTT. Protein: CGRLDRAGNTIYF.